This TCR beta chain was captured in a study of CD8+ T cells in alopecia areata. On the study more broadly: Treated patients were given 5 to 10 mg oral tofacitinib twice daily.

Treatment specified: oral pan-JAK inhibitor, 5-10 mg twice daily. RNA extraction and reverse transcription yielded cDNA as sequencing template. Sequenced by immunoSEQ multiplex PCR; TCRdb stores in-frame clones only, minus some. The sample yields fewer than 250,000 clones, 64% seen once. V dropped 2 bases and J dropped 9 bases, with 12 bases sitting between them. Germline-derived CDR1 and CDR2 are GTSNPN and SVGIG (reference sequence). This CDR3 contains 12 residues. The material sequenced was CD4+ T cells sorted from blood, taken between weeks 47 and 50, from a patient treated with tofacitinib. The TCR originated in a human donor with alopecia areata. V usage is TRBV30 and J usage is TRBJ2-3, with a tentative D call TRBD2 (6 bases). CDR3 in amino acids: CAWSLGRETQYF. The CDR3 nucleotides read TGTGCCTGGAGTTTAGGACGGGAGACGCAGTATTTT.